This TCR beta chain derives from a study of OX40 agonist ivuxolimab in advanced cancers. Study-wide context: Patients undergoing dose escalation presented with hepatocellular carcinoma, melanoma, renal cell or head and neck cancer.

Germline CDR1 and CDR2: KGHSH and LQKENI. The CDR3 is 15 residues long. The germline V and J ends were trimmed by 0 bases and 7 bases, with 16 bases remaining between them. Clones were read by immunoSEQ multiplex PCR, and TCRdb kept only the in-frame ones, dropping some. This sample has tens of thousands of clones, with about 86% found just once. The rearrangement uses TRBV18 and TRBJ2-7; possibly TRBD1 or TRBD2 for D (5 bases each). Specimen: CD4+ or CD8+ T cells sorted from blood, collected in a trial of the OX40 agonist ivuxolimab. The sequence came from an adult with an advanced solid tumor such as melanoma, head and neck, liver or kidney cancer. The CDR3: CASSPPPEGRGEQYF. The CDR3 region has the DNA TGTGCCAGCTCACCACCACCCGAGGGGAGAGGGGAGCAGTACTTC.